This is a list of T cell receptor beta chains from one sample in a study of blood T cell repertoires in COVID-19. Repertoires were generated with immunoSEQ multiplex PCR, while TCRdb's copy carries only in-frame clones and drops some. The sample has some 210,000 clones; roughly 82% are singletons. The sequenced sample consisted of peripheral blood. The receptors come from a woman aged 35 to 49 with acute or convalescent COVID-19. Both conserved end residues are part of each CDR3. The D gene is left open where the match is weak. Expanded clones are given a class, and other clones once, few, many or no size at all.

j_gene,v_gene,abundance,d_gene,CDR3nt,CDR3aa
TRBJ2-3,TRBV7-2,-,TRBD2,TGTGCCAGCAGCCTCCTACTAGCGGGCGTCACAGATACGCAGTATTTT,CASSLLLAGVTDTQYF
TRBJ2-1,TRBV5-4,-,-,TGTGCCAGCAGCTTGGCCCACAAGTCATCCTACAATGAGCAGTTCTTC,CASSLAHKSSYNEQFF
TRBJ1-4,TRBV29-1,few,TRBD1,TGCAGCGTTGAAGATACTTCCGGGACAGACTTCGGACTGTTTTTT,CSVEDTSGTDFGLFF
TRBJ1-2,TRBV5-6,-,-,TGTGCCAGCAGCTTGCGGGGGACTGGCTATGGCTACACCTTC,CASSLRGTGYGYTF
TRBJ1-3,TRBV10-2,-,-,TGCGCCAGCAGTGAGTCGAGGCCGGGTCTATCTGGAAACACCATATATTTT,CASSESRPGLSGNTIYF
TRBJ2-3,TRBV5-1,once,TRBD1,TGCGCCAGCAGCGGACAGGGGGGAGGTACGCAGTATTTT,CASSGQGGGTQYF
TRBJ2-7,TRBV10-3,once,-,TGTGCCATCAGTGATTCAGGGAAAAGCTCCTACGAGCAGTACTTC,CAISDSGKSSYEQYF
TRBJ2-7,TRBV12-5,once,TRBD2,TGTGCTAGTGCCCTACCAGCGGGGGCCTACGAGCAGTACTTC,CASALPAGAYEQYF
TRBJ2-7,TRBV6-5,-,TRBD1,TGTGCCAGCAGACGGACAGGGGTCTACGAGCAGTACTTC,CASRRTGVYEQYF
TRBJ2-1,TRBV7-2,-,-,TGTGCCAGCAGCCTGACTGACAGCTACAATGAGCAGTTCTTC,CASSLTDSYNEQFF
TRBJ1-1,TRBV7-9,once,-,TGTGCCAGCAGCTTAGGACAGCGTCAAAACACTGAAGCTTTCTTT,CASSLGQRQNTEAFF
TRBJ2-1,TRBV30,-,-,TGTGCCTGGAGTGTACTGGGAGAGGGGGTGCAGTTCTTC,CAWSVLGEGVQFF
TRBJ2-5,TRBV4-3,-,-,TGCGCCAGCAGCCAAGATCAAGGGCAGGGCCAAGAGACCCAGTACTTC,CASSQDQGQGQETQYF
TRBJ1-3,TRBV30,-,-,TGTGCCTGGAGTGTAAGCGCGCGGAAGAGCTCTGGAAACACCATATATTTT,CAWSVSARKSSGNTIYF
TRBJ2-7,TRBV30,-,-,TGTGCCTGGAGAAAAGGGGAAAGGTCCTACGAGCAGTACTTC,CAWRKGERSYEQYF
TRBJ2-1,TRBV24-1,once,-,TGTGCCACCAGTGATTTGGGACAGAACAATGAGCAGTTCTTC,CATSDLGQNNEQFF
TRBJ1-4,TRBV5-1,few,-,TGCGCCAGCAGCTTCCGAGAGAGGGCCTTGGGTACTAATGAAAAACTGTTTTTT,CASSFRERALGTNEKLFF
TRBJ1-1,TRBV6-5,-,TRBD1,TGTGCCAGCACCGCTTACAGGGGCCTTGAAGCTTTCTTT,CASTAYRGLEAFF
TRBJ2-5,TRBV27,once,TRBD2,TGTGCCAGCAGTTCCCAGGGAGGGTGGCAAGAGACCCAGTACTTC,CASSSQGGWQETQYF
TRBJ2-2,TRBV3-1/TRBV3-2,many,TRBD2,TGTGCCAGCAGTTCCGATAGCGGGGGAGGAAACACCGGGGAGCTGTTTTTT,CASSSDSGGGNTGELFF
TRBJ2-1,TRBV6-4,once,-,TGTGCCAGCTCCCGGACAGCGGATTACAATGAGCAGTTCTTC,CASSRTADYNEQFF
TRBJ1-1,TRBV5-5,-,TRBD1,TGTGCCAGCAGCTTTCAGGGACAGGGGGCTGAAGCTTTCTTT,CASSFQGQGAEAFF
TRBJ2-3,TRBV29-1,-,TRBD2,TGCAGCGCTAGACTAGCGGGGCGCACAGATACGCAGTATTTT,CSARLAGRTDTQYF